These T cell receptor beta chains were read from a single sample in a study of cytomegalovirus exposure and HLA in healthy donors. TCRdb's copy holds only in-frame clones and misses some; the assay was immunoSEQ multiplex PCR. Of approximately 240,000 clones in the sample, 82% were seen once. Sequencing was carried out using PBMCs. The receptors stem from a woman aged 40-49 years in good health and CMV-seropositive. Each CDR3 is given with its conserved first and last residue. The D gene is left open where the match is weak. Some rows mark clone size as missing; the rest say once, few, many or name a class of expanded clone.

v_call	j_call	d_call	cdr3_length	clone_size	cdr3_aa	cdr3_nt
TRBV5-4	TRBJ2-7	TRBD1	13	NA	CASSSGQGYEQYF	TGTGCCAGCAGCTCCGGACAGGGCTACGAGCAGTACTTC
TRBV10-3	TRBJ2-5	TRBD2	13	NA	CAIREREQETQYF	TGTGCCATCAGGGAGCGGGAGCAAGAGACCCAGTACTTC
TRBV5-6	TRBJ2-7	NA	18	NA	CASSLRTVPHSSVFSQYF	TGTGCCAGCAGCTTGAGGACAGTACCACACTCTTCCGTATTTTCGCAGTACTTC
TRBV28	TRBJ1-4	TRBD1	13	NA	CACRTGPNEKLFF	TGTGCCTGCCGGACAGGGCCTAATGAAAAACTGTTTTTT
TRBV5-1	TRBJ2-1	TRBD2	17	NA	CASSLETSGVAYNEQFF	TGCGCCAGCAGCTTGGAGACTAGCGGGGTAGCCTACAATGAGCAGTTCTTC
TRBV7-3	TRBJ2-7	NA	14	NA	CASSLYGSSYEQYF	TGTGCCAGCAGCTTATACGGGAGCTCCTACGAGCAGTACTTC
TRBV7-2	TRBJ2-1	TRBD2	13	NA	CASSGGTSNEQFF	TGTGCCAGCTCCGGGGGGACCTCCAATGAGCAGTTCTTC
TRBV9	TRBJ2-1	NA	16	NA	CASSVGFQDRYNEQFF	TGTGCCAGCAGCGTAGGGTTCCAGGACAGATACAATGAGCAGTTCTTC
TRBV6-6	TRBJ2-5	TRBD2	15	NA	CASSDRGGLQETQYF	TGTGCCAGCAGTGACCGGGGGGGATTACAAGAGACCCAGTACTTC
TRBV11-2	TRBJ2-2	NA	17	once	CASSLLEGLGNTGELFF	TGTGCCAGCAGCTTACTGGAGGGCCTGGGGAACACCGGGGAGCTGTTTTTT
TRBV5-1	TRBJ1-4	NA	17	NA	CASSLGFREIGHEKLFF	TGCGCCAGCAGTTTGGGGTTTAGGGAGATCGGTCATGAAAAACTGTTTTTT
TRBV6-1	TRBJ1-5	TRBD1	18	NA	CASSGVGIDRVGNQPQHF	TGTGCCAGCAGTGGTGTAGGAATAGACAGGGTTGGGAATCAGCCCCAGCATTTT
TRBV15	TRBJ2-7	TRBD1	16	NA	CATSRLGTGRGNEQYF	TGTGCCACCAGCAGACTAGGGACAGGCAGAGGGAACGAGCAGTACTTC
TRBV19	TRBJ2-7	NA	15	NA	CASSQGTGAQYEQYF	TGTGCCAGTAGCCAAGGGACTGGGGCGCAGTACGAGCAGTACTTC
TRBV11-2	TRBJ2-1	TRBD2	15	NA	CASSFGRGGLNEQFF	TGTGCCAGCAGCTTCGGGCGGGGGGGCCTGAATGAGCAGTTCTTC
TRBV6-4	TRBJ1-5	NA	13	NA	CATGQGGNQPQHF	TGTGCCACCGGGCAGGGAGGGAACCAGCCCCAGCATTTT
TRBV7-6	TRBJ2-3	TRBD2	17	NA	CAGRPLSGGASTDTQYF	TGTGCCGGCAGACCGCTTAGCGGGGGGGCTAGCACAGATACGCAGTATTTT
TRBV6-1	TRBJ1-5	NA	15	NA	CASTQQGYSNQPQHF	TGTGCCAGCACCCAACAGGGATATAGCAATCAGCCCCAGCATTTT
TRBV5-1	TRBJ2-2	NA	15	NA	CASSLGHPNTGELFF	TGCGCCAGCAGCTTGGGACATCCGAACACCGGGGAGCTGTTTTTT
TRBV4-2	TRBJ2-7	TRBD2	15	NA	CASSPLLAGTYEQYF	TGTGCCAGCAGCCCACTGCTAGCGGGTACCTACGAGCAGTACTTC
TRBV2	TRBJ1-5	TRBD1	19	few	CASSDPSGTGIVSNQPQHF	TGTGCCAGCAGTGATCCTTCCGGGACAGGGATAGTGAGCAATCAGCCCCAGCATTTT
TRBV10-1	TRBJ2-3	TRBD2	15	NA	CASSDGTSGPDTQYF	TGCGCCAGCAGCGATGGGACTAGCGGGCCAGATACGCAGTATTTT
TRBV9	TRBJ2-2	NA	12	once	CASSVQTGELFF	TGTGCCAGCAGCGTACAAACCGGGGAGCTGTTTTTT